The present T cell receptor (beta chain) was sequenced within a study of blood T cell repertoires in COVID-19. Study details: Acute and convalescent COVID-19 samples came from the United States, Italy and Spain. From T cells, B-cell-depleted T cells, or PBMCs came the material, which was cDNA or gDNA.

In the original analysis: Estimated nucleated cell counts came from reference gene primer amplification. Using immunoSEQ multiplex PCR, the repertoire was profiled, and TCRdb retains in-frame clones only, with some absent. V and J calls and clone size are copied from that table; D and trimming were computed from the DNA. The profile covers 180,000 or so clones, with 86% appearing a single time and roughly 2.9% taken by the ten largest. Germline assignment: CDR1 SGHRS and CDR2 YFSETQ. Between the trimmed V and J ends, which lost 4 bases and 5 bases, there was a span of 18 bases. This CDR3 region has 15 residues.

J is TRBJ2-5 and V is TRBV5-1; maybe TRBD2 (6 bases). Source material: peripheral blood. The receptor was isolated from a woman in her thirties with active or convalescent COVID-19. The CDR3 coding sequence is TGCGCCAGCAGCCCTGGAGGGCGGATTGGGGAGACCCAGTACTTC. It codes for CASSPGGRIGETQYF.